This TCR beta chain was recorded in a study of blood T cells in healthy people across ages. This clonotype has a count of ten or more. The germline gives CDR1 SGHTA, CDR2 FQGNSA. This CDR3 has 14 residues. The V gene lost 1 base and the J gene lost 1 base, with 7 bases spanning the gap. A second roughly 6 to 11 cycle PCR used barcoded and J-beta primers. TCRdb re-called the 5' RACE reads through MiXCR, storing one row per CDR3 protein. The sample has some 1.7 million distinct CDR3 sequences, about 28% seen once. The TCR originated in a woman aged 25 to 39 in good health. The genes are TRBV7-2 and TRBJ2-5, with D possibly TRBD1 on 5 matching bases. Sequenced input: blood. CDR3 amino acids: CASSLGGSQETQYF. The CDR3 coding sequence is TGTGCCAGCAGCTTAGGGGGCAGCCAAGAGACCCAGTACTTC.